One sample yielded the 24 T cell receptor beta chains listed below, sequenced in a study of PD-L1 blockade in urothelial cancer. Sequenced by immunoSEQ multiplex PCR; TCRdb stores in-frame clones only, minus some. The table shows tens of thousands of clones, with less than 90% occurring only once. The time point: pretreatment peripheral blood. Sequenced here: PBMCs, sampled around atezolizumab (anti-PD-L1) treatment. These receptors were collected from a woman between 70 and 85 years old with urothelial cancer.

This clone came up a few times. V and J are TRBV7-2 and TRBJ1-6, with 7 positions matching TRBD1. V gave up 5 bases and J gave up 6 bases; unmatched junction bases: 7. There are 15 residues in the CDR3. Germline CDR1 SGHTA, CDR2 FQGNSA. The DNA of the CDR3 is TGTGCCAGCAGCCCCCGGGACAGCCTTAATTCACCCCTCCACTTT. Translated: CASSPRDSLNSPLHF.

Only one count was recorded for this clone. J is TRBJ2-3 and V is TRBV18, with a weak D call TRBD1 (5 bases). Germline assignment: CDR1 KGHSH and CDR2 LQKENI. The V end was cut by 2 bases, the J end by 0 bases, with 12 bases between. This CDR3 is 16 amino acids long. Here the CDR3 reads CASSPIHSGSTDTQYF. Written as DNA, the CDR3 is TGTGCCAGCTCACCAATTCACTCAGGGAGCACAGATACGCAGTATTTT.

This sequence joins TRBV4-2 and TRBJ2-2; 9 bases line up with TRBD1. CDR1 LGHNA and CDR2 YNFKEQ come from the germline V gene. The CDR3 spans 20 residues. Trimming took 4 bases from V and 2 from J; bases not matched to a gene: 17. CDR3 sequence: CASSPAAGTGYNPNTGELFF. Written as DNA, the CDR3 is TGTGCCAGCAGCCCCGCTGCGGGGACAGGGTACAACCCTAACACCGGGGAGCTGTTTTTT.

The chain combines TRBV6-5 with TRBJ2-7, with D perhaps matching TRBD1 (5 bases). In germline, CDR1 is MNHEY, CDR2 SVGAGI. Trimming removed 6 bases from V and 6 bases from J, with 21 bases in between. The CDR3 consists of 15 residues. The CDR3 bases are TGTGCCAGCAGCATCGACAGTGGATCCCAATTCGAGCAGTACTTC. Translation: CASSIDSGSQFEQYF.

The chain combines TRBV19 with TRBJ2-3, with a possible D match to TRBD2 (7 bases). The CDR3 loop spans 16 amino acids. Trimming left V 7 bases short and J 2 bases short, with 19 bases between. Per the germline V gene, CDR1 is LNHDA and CDR2 is SQIVND (reference sequence). DNA of the CDR3: TGTGCCAGTACCCGAGGGGCGGGGGCCTTCACAGATACGCAGTATTTT. Translated: CASTRGAGAFTDTQYF. Full variable domain (rest looked up from reference TRBV19 and TRBJ2-3): DGGITQSPKYLFRKEGQNVTLSCEQNLNHDAMYWYRQDPGQGLRLIYYSQIVNDFQKGDIAEGYSVSREKKESFPLTVTSAQKNPTAFYLCASTRGAGAFTDTQYFGPGTRLTVL.

CDR3 sequence (DNA): TGCGCCAGCAGTGTGGACAGGGGAATAGTGGATGAGCAGTTCTTC. The encoded protein is CASSVDRGIVDEQFF. J is TRBJ2-1 and V is TRBV10-1; TRBD1 matches at 9 bases. This CDR3 has 15 amino acids. Germline V gene data show CDR1 as WNHNN and CDR2 as SYGVQD (reference sequence). With 4 bases clipped from V and 8 bases from J, the junction kept 9 bases outside the gene matches.

The rearrangement joins TRBV11-3 to TRBJ2-7; the D gene is possibly TRBD1 (6 bases). This CDR3 is 14 amino acids long. Germline CDR1 SGHNT, CDR2 YENEEA. V lost 5 bases, J lost 2 bases, and 13 bases lay in between. The CDR3 region has the DNA TGTGCCAGCAGCCGTTACGGACAGCCCTACGAGCAGTACTTC. Translated, it gives CASSRYGQPYEQYF.

This rearrangement joins TRBV5-1 to TRBJ2-1; TRBD1 might be the D (6 bases). CDR1 SGHRS and CDR2 YFSETQ come from the germline V gene. The CDR3 is made up of 16 amino acids. Trimming pared 5 bases from V and 4 bases from J, leaving 19 bases between. The CDR3 DNA reads TGCGCCAGCAGTTCCAGACCACGACAGGAATACAATGAGCAGTTCTTC. It translates to CASSSRPRQEYNEQFF. The complete variable domain, with remaining parts taken from reference TRBV5-1 and TRBJ2-1, reads KAGVTQTPRYLIKTRGQQVTLSCSPISGHRSVSWYQQTPGQGLQFLFEYFSETQRNKGNFPGRFSGRQFSNSRSEMNVSTLELGDSALYLCASSSRPRQEYNEQFFGPGTRLTVL.

This clone appeared a single time. The chain uses TRBV30 and TRBJ2-5, with 8 nucleotides matching TRBD1. Unmatched junction bases numbered 9, after V lost 4 bases and J lost 5 bases. CDR3 length: 14 residues. Germline assignment: CDR1 GTSNPN and CDR2 SVGIG (reference sequence). The CDR3 DNA reads TGTGCCTGGAATAACAGGGGGATGGTGGAGACCCAGTACTTC. Protein product: CAWNNRGMVETQYF. The whole variable domain, filled in from reference TRBV30 and TRBJ2-5, reads SQTIHQWPATLVQPVGSPLSLECTVEGTSNPNLYWYRQAAGRGLQLLFYSVGIGQISSEVPQNLSASRPQDRQFILSSKKLLLSDSGFYLCAWNNRGMVETQYFGPGTRLLVL.

In this sample, this clone turned up once. This chain links TRBV9 with TRBJ2-2; 10 bases agree with TRBD1. CDR1 SGDLS and CDR2 YYNGEE come from the germline V gene. The CDR3 covers 17 residues. V lost 3 bases, J lost 6 bases, and 11 bases stayed unmatched. CDR3 loop: CASSADRGPVKAGELFF. As DNA, the CDR3 is TGTGCCAGCAGCGCCGACAGGGGGCCAGTGAAGGCCGGGGAGCTGTTTTTT.

V and J are TRBV2 and TRBJ2-1; 14 nucleotides line up with TRBD2. There are 18 residues in the CDR3. The V gene's germline CDR1 is SNHLY and CDR2 FYNNEI. Trimming took 6 bases from V and 0 from J; bases not matched to a gene: 7. The CDR3 region has the DNA TGTGCCAGCAGGGGGCCGGGACTAGCGGGAGTCTCCTACAATGAGCAGTTCTTC. It encodes CASRGPGLAGVSYNEQFF.

This clone was seen a handful of times. V is TRBV21-1 and J is TRBJ1-5; no DNA check was done on the table's D call, TRBD1. TRBV21-1 is a pseudogene. This CDR3 is 16 amino acids long. The CDR3 nucleotides are TGTGCCAGCAGCAAGAGGCAGGGAATGGGCAATCAGCCCCAGCATTTT. Encoded protein: CASSKRQGMGNQPQHF.

The chain is built from TRBV7-2 and TRBJ2-7; D possibly corresponds to TRBD1 (6 bases). This CDR3 is built from 13 residues. Trimming pared 1 base from V and 2 bases from J, leaving 6 bases between. Germline lookup yields CDR1 SGHTA and CDR2 FQGNSA. As DNA, the CDR3 is TGTGCCAGCAGCTTAGACAGGGCCTACGAGCAGTACTTC. This sequence encodes CASSLDRAYEQYF.

Regarding this clone: The same CDR3 can be traced to other DNA sequences in this sample. V gene TRBV7-6 combines with J gene TRBJ2-1; 10 bases agree with TRBD1. This CDR3 comprises 12 residues. The ends lost 4 bases at V and 15 bases at J; junction bases unmatched: 6. The germline V gene has CDR1 SGHVS and CDR2 FNYEAQ. Written as DNA, the CDR3 is TGTGCCAGCAGCTCGTCTGGGACAGGGGCGTTCTTC. Protein sequence: CASSSSGTGAFF.

The genes are TRBV4-3 and TRBJ1-1; D ambiguous. V was cut by 0 bases and J by 0 bases, with 5 bases left in between. This CDR3 contains 14 residues. Germline V gives CDR1 LGHNA, CDR2 YSLEER. The CDR3 protein is CASSQDRVNTEAFF. The CDR3, as DNA: TGCGCCAGCAGCCAAGATCGAGTGAACACTGAAGCTTTCTTT.

The chain joins TRBV6-5 to TRBJ1-5; D not resolved. Germline V gene data show CDR1 as MNHEY and CDR2 as SVGAGI. The CDR3 spans 15 residues. Trimming removed 5 bases at V and 0 bases at J, with 11 bases between. CDR3: CASSPGYYSNQPQHF. The CDR3 DNA is TGTGCCAGCAGTCCGGGATACTATAGCAATCAGCCCCAGCATTTT.

The CDR3 DNA reads TGTGCCAGTAAGAGGGCAGCCCGCAATCAGCCCCAGCATTTT. Residues: CASKRAARNQPQHF. V is TRBV19 and J is TRBJ1-5; D ambiguous. CDR3 length equals 14 residues. V gave up 7 bases and J gave up 2 bases, with 12 bases separating them. Germline V gene data show CDR1 as LNHDA and CDR2 as SQIVND (reference sequence).

The chain employs TRBV9 and TRBJ1-3; unclear D gene. The CDR3 consists of 13 residues. Deletions cut 3 bases from V and 4 bases from J, with 8 bases between. Germline assignment: CDR1 SGDLS and CDR2 YYNGEE. In DNA, the CDR3 is TGTGCCAGCAGCGGCGTAGAGGGAAACACCATATATTTT. Its translation is CASSGVEGNTIYF.

This chain connects TRBV6-5 to TRBJ1-6; no firm D call. The CDR3 sequence is 14 residues long. V was pared by 6 bases and J by 1 base, with 7 bases between. The V gene's germline CDR1 is MNHEY and CDR2 SVGAGI. The CDR3 nucleotides read TGTGCCAGCAGACGGGGTTCCTATAATTCACCCCTCCACTTT. Its protein product is CASRRGSYNSPLHF.

The rearrangement links TRBV5-1 to TRBJ1-1; D uncertain. V lost 0 bases and J lost 1, with 10 bases in between. The CDR3 runs to 15 residues. Germline values: CDR1 SGHRS, CDR2 YFSETQ. The DNA of the CDR3 is TGCGCCAGCAGCTTGGGGAGACTTCCGAACACTGAAGCTTTCTTT. Translated: CASSLGRLPNTEAFF.

The V call is TRBV11-2, the J call TRBJ2-1; 11 bases agree with TRBD2. V lost 4 bases and J lost 8; bases outside the gene matches: 4. Germline V gene lookup returns CDR1 SGHAT and CDR2 FQNNGV. There are 14 residues in the CDR3. In DNA, the CDR3 is TGTGCCAGCAGCTCTACTAGCGGGAGCGATGAGCAGTTCTTC. It translates to CASSSTSGSDEQFF.

The chain joins TRBV19 to TRBJ2-2, with a tentative D call TRBD1 (6 bases). Germline loops: CDR1 LNHDA, CDR2 SQIVND (reference sequence). Trimming shortened V by 8 bases and J by 1 base, and 14 bases separated the two germline ends. This CDR3 is built from 15 residues. In nucleotides, the CDR3 is TGTGCCAGTCGTGCCGGGACACTGAACACCGGGGAGCTGTTTTTT. Its protein is CASRAGTLNTGELFF.

The rearrangement uses TRBV6-6 and TRBJ1-1, with D perhaps TRBD1 (6 bases). Germline V gene sequence: CDR1 MNHNY, CDR2 SVGAGI (reference sequence). The CDR3 has 11 residues. With 7 bases removed from V and 5 bases from J, the gap between germline ends came to 8 bases. The CDR3: CASKQGTEAFF. Written as DNA, the CDR3 is TGTGCCAGCAAGCAGGGGACTGAAGCTTTCTTT.

The chain couples TRBV2 to TRBJ2-7, with D possibly TRBD1 on 5 matching bases. The CDR3 loop spans 15 amino acids. Germline CDR1 reads SNHLY; CDR2 reads FYNNEI. V shed 3 bases and J shed 2 bases, with 14 bases lying between them. The CDR3 loop is CASSDRQGYPYEQYF. The CDR3 region has the DNA TGTGCCAGCAGTGATAGGCAGGGTTATCCCTACGAGCAGTACTTC.